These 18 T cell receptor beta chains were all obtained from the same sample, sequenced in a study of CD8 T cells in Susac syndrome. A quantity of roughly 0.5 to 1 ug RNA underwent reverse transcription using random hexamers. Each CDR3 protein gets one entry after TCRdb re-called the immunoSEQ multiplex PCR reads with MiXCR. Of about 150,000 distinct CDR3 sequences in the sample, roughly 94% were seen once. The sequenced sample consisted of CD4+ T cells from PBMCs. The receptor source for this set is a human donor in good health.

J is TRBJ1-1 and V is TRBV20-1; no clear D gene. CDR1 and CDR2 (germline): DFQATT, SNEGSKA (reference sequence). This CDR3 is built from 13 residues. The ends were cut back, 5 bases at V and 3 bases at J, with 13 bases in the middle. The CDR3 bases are TGCAGTGCTCAAAGTGGGTTGGACACTGAAGCTTTCTTT. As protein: CSAQSGLDTEAFF.

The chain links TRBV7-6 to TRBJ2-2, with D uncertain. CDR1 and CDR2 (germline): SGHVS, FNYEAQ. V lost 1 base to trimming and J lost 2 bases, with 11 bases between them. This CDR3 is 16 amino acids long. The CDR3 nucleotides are TGTGCCAGCAGCTTAGAGTTGGTCGGCAACACCGGGGAGCTGTTTTTT. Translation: CASSLELVGNTGELFF.

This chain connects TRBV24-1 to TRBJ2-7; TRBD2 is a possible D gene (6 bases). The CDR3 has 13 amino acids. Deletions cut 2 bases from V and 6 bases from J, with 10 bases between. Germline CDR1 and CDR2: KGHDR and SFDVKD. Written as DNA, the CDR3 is TGTGCCACCAGTGATTCCACGCGGGGCGAGCAGTACTTC. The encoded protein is CATSDSTRGEQYF.

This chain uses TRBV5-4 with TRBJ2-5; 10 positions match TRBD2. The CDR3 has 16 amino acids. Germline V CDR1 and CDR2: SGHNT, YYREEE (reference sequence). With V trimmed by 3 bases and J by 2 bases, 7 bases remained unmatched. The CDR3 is CASSSRLAGYQETQYF. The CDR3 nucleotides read TGTGCCAGCAGCTCACGACTAGCGGGTTATCAAGAGACCCAGTACTTC.

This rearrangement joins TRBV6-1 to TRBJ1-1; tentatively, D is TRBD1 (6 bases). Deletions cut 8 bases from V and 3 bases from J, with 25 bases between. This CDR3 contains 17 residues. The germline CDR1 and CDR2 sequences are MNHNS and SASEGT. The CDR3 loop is CASGSQSRTAGDTEAFF. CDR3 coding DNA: TGTGCCAGCGGCTCCCAATCTCGGACAGCCGGGGACACTGAAGCTTTCTTT.

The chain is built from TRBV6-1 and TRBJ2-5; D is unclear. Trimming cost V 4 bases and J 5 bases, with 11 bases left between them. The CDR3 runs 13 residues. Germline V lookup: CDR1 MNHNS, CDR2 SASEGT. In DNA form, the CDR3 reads TGTGCCAGCAGTGTACCGGGCTCGGAGACCCAGTACTTC. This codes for CASSVPGSETQYF.

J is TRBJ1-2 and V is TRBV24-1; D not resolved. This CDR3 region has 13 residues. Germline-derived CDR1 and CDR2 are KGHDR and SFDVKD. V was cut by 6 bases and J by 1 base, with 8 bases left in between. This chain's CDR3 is CATSRGDNYGYTF. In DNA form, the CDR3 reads TGTGCCACCAGTCGAGGCGATAACTATGGCTACACCTTC.

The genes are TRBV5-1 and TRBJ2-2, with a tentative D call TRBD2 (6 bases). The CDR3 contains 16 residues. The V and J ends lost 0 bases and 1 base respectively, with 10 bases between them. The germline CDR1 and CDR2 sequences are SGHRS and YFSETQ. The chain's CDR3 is CASSLVRGRNTGELFF. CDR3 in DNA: TGCGCCAGCAGCTTGGTACGGGGGAGGAACACCGGGGAGCTGTTTTTT. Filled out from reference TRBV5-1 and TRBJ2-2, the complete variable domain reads KAGVTQTPRYLIKTRGQQVTLSCSPISGHRSVSWYQQTPGQGLQFLFEYFSETQRNKGNFPGRFSGRQFSNSRSEMNVSTLELGDSALYLCASSLVRGRNTGELFFGEGSRLTVL.

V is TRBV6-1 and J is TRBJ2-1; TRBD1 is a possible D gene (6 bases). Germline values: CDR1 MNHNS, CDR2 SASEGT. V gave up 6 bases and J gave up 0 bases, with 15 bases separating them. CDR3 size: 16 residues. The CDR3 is CASRNRAPSSYNEQFF. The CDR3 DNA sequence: TGTGCCAGCAGAAACAGGGCCCCGAGCTCCTACAATGAGCAGTTCTTC.

The CDR3 region is CASSSPGQGFYEQYF. The CDR3 nucleotides read TGTGCCAGCAGTTCCCCGGGACAGGGGTTTTACGAGCAGTACTTC. J is TRBJ2-7 and V is TRBV12-3 or TRBV12-4, with TRBD1 identical over 10 bases. V lost 4 bases to trimming and J lost 4 bases; unmatched junction nucleotides: 7. The CDR3 length is 15 residues.

The chain's CDR3 is CASSLGDGNTEAFF. The CDR3 DNA reads as TGCGCCAGCAGCTTGGGGGACGGGAACACTGAAGCTTTCTTT. V and J are TRBV5-1 and TRBJ1-1; D perhaps matches TRBD1 (5 bases). Trimming removed 0 bases at V and 1 base at J, with 7 bases between. Germline V lookup: CDR1 SGHRS, CDR2 YFSETQ. CDR3 length equals 14 residues.

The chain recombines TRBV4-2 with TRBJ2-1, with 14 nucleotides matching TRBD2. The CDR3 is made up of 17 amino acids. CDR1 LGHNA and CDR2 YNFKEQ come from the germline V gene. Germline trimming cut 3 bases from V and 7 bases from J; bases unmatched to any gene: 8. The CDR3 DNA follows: TGTGCCAGCAGCCATCTAGGGACTAGCGGGAGTGATAATGAGCAGTTCTTC. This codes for CASSHLGTSGSDNEQFF.

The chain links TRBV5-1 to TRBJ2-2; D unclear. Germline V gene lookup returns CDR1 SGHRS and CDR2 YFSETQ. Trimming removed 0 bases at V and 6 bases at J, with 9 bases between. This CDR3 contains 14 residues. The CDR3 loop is CASSLALGPGELFF. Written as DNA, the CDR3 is TGCGCCAGCAGCTTGGCCCTCGGCCCCGGGGAGCTGTTTTTT.

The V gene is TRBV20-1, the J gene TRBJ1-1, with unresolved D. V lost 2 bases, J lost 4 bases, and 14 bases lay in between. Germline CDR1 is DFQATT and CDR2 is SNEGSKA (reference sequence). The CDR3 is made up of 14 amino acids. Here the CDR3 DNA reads TGCAGTGCTAGAAACCCGGGCCAAAGCACTGAAGCTTTCTTT. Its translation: CSARNPGQSTEAFF.

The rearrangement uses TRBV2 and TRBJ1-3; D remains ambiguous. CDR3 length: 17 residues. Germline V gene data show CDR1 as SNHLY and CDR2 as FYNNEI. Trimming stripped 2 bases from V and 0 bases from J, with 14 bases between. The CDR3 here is CASSERHLRSSGNTIYF. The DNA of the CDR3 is TGTGCCAGCAGTGAACGCCATCTCAGGAGCTCTGGAAACACCATATATTTT.

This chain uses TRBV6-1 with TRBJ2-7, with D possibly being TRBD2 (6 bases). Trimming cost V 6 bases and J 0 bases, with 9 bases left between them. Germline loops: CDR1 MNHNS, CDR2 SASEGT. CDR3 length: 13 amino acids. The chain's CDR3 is CASSDGSSYEQYF. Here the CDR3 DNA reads TGTGCCAGCAGCGACGGGAGCTCCTACGAGCAGTACTTC.

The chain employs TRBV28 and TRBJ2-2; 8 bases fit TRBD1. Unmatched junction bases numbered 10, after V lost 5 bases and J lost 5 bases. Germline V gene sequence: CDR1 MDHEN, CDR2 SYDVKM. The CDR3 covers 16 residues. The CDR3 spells CASSTRDRRPTGELFF. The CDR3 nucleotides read TGTGCCAGCAGTACCCGGGACAGGCGGCCGACCGGGGAGCTGTTTTTT. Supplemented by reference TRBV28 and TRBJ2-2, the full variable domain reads DVKVTQSSRYLVKRTGEKVFLECVQDMDHENMFWYRQDPGLGLRLIYFSYDVKMKEKGDIPEGYSVSREKKERFSLILESASTNQTSMYLCASSTRDRRPTGELFFGEGSRLTVL.

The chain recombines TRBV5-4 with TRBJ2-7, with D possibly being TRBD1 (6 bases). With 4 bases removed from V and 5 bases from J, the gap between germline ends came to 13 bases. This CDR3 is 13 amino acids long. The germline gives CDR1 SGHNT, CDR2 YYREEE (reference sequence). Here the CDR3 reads CASSSYRDDEQYF. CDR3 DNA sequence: TGTGCCAGCAGCAGTTACAGGGATGACGAGCAGTACTTC. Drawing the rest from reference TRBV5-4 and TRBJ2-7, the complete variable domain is ETGVTQSPTHLIKTRGQQVTLRCSSQSGHNTVSWYQQALGQGPQFIFQYYREEENGRGNFPPRFSGLQFPNYSSELNVNALELDDSALYLCASSSYRDDEQYFGPGTRLTVT.